This entry concerns a single T cell receptor (beta chain). The gene names given are mouse names. The sequence runs out 4 residues before the end of the CDR3; the remainder is reconstructed from the germline J gene. The authors extracted RNA and reverse transcribed it into cDNA as the sequencing template. Assay: immunoSEQ multiplex PCR; the TCRdb copy retains only in-frame clones and omits some. This sample carries about 270,000 clones, none of them present only once. Sorting of pooled cutaneous lymph node cells was based on CD4, CD8alpha, NKG2D, NKG2ACE and other markers. These data originate in a study of CD8+ T cells in alopecia areata. In germline, CDR1 is NNHNN, CDR2 SYGAGS (reference sequence). V lost 7 bases and J lost 0, with 4 bases in between. The CDR3 is 11 amino acids.

The sequenced sample was CD4+ T cells sorted from a lymph node. This TCR was sampled from a C3H/HeJ mouse with alopecia areata. This strain has MHC haplotype H2-k. The chain employs TRBV13-2 and TRBJ1-1; D uncertain. The CDR3: CASIANTEVFF. Partial CDR3 DNA: TGTGCCAGCATTGCAAACACA.